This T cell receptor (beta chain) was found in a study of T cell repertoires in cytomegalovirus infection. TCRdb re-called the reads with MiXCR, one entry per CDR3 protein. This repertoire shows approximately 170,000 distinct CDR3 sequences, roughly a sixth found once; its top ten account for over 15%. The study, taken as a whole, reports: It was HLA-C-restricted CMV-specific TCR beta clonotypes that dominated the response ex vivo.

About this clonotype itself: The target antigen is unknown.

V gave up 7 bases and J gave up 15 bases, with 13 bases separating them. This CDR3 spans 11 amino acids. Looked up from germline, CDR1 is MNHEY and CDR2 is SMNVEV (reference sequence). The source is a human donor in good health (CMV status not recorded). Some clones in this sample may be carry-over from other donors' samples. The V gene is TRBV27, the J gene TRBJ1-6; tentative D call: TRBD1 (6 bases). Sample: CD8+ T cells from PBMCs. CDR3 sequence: CASNPTGILHF. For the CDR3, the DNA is TGTGCCAGCAACCCTACAGGGATCCTCCACTTT.